This TCR beta chain stems from a study of blood T cell repertoires in COVID-19. Study-wide context: The samples span acute and convalescent COVID-19 from the United States, Italy and Spain. Nucleic acid was either cDNA or gDNA, and it came from T cells, B-cell-depleted T cells, or PBMCs.

Original analysis: By means of reference gene primer amplification, nucleated cell counts were estimated. Here immunoSEQ multiplex PCR was the method, and the copy in TCRdb shows in-frame clones only, minus some. That table supplies the V and J calls and clone size; D and trimming were determined from the DNA. This table holds about 44,000 clones, 80% to 90% found once. This CDR3 region has 15 residues. Germline V gene sequence: CDR1 MNHNY, CDR2 SVGAGI (reference sequence). V shed 2 bases and J 2 bases; nucleotides not matched to a gene: 5. The sequenced material came from peripheral blood. V gene TRBV6-6 combines with J gene TRBJ1-2, with TRBD1 matching 7 bases. The receptor was derived from a man aged 70-80 years with active COVID-19. The CDR3 bases are TGTGCCAGCAGTTACCTGACAGGGCAGAACTATGGCTACACCTTC. Its translation is CASSYLTGQNYGYTF.